These T cell receptor beta chains were read from a single sample in a study of cytomegalovirus exposure and HLA in healthy donors. Sequencing was performed with immunoSEQ multiplex PCR; in TCRdb, only in-frame clones are kept and a portion is missing. The sample yields some 150,000 clones, more than 75% seen once. The source material was PBMCs. The receptors were sampled from a man aged 18 to 30 in good health and CMV-seropositive. The CDR3 runs from the conserved cysteine through the conserved F or W.

v_call	j_call	cdr3_aa
TRBV5-5	TRBJ2-5	CASSSVAGAGETQYF
TRBV7-3	TRBJ2-1	CASSLKRGEQFF
TRBV13	TRBJ2-3	CASSLGSSHTQYF
TRBV7-2	TRBJ2-2	CASSTGGGELFF
TRBV7-2	TRBJ2-1	CASSQGLAGGSYEQFF
TRBV7-8	TRBJ1-1	CASSPKEGLRTEAFF
TRBV18	TRBJ2-5	CASSPPGRETQYF
TRBV5-6	TRBJ1-1	CASSLAPGLGTEAFF
TRBV19	TRBJ2-1	CASSLHRRGGLANEQFF
TRBV19	TRBJ1-2	CASSIRGLYYGYTF
TRBV7-2	TRBJ2-7	CASSLTDTSAYEQYF
TRBV7-2	TRBJ1-6	CASSPPSYNSPLHF
TRBV4-2	TRBJ1-1	CASSYGGSLEAFF
TRBV4-3	TRBJ2-3	CASSQLDWDRDQYF
TRBV6-5	TRBJ2-7	CASWGGRDYYEQYF
TRBV9	TRBJ2-7	CASSARTGSSYEQYF
TRBV15	TRBJ1-5	CATSPRQYSYSNQPQHF
TRBV27	TRBJ2-1	CASSPAIKGNEQFF
TRBV7-2	TRBJ2-7	CASSLQGAYEQYF
TRBV5-5	TRBJ2-7	CASSLFGSEQYF
TRBV29-1	TRBJ1-1	CSVEMTGEAFF
TRBV18	TRBJ2-3	CASSSISTDTQYF
TRBV2	TRBJ2-7	CASSVGRLPYEQYF
TRBV5-6	TRBJ2-1	CASSLGGYNEQFF
TRBV28	TRBJ2-3	CASSLPQGASDTQYF
TRBV9	TRBJ2-1	CASSEGTLYNEQFF
TRBV11-2	TRBJ2-1	CASSFGSNWNEQFF
TRBV7-2	TRBJ2-7	CASSLDFAGGRYEQYF
TRBV27	TRBJ2-2	CASSLLDSTPTGELFF
TRBV2	TRBJ2-5	CASETVQETQYF
TRBV11-2	TRBJ1-2	CASSETRWGYTF
TRBV28	TRBJ1-5	CASSRGGRASNQPQHF
TRBV4-2	TRBJ1-5	CASSQDQGRPQHF
TRBV6-5	TRBJ2-7	CATQDRGPAEQYF
TRBV11-2	TRBJ1-1	CASSRNRDPQGTEAFF
TRBV19	TRBJ2-7	CASSPGTGNTYEQYF
TRBV7-9	TRBJ1-2	CASSLTVAGIGYGYTF
TRBV20-1	TRBJ2-7	CSADRAGEQYF
TRBV5-6	TRBJ1-2	CASSVGTGSLSYGYTF
TRBV12-2	TRBJ1-1	CASRSEWAGTEAFF
TRBV7-9	TRBJ2-2	CASSRDTNTGELFF
TRBV11-2	TRBJ1-1	CASSPSTGGMAFF
TRBV7-3	TRBJ2-1	CASSLAGGLEQFF
TRBV28	TRBJ2-7	CASSITWGHEQYF
TRBV7-3	TRBJ1-2	CASSLGYRDGYTF
TRBV4-3	TRBJ1-3	CASSHELDTANTIYF
TRBV19	TRBJ1-2	CASSSAPNRGPNYGYTF
TRBV7-9	TRBJ1-2	CASSLGGSNVYGYTF
TRBV7-9	TRBJ1-2	CASSSQGTARYGYTF
TRBV27	TRBJ1-1	CASSGEGTEAFF
TRBV5-1	TRBJ2-7	CASSYVQGPYEQYF
TRBV9	TRBJ2-3	CASSLSGGALDTQYF
TRBV27	TRBJ2-5	CASSGTGGGETQYF
TRBV7-3	TRBJ2-3	CASSHSGGPTDTQYF
TRBV6-5	TRBJ2-7	CASSYQDRTRGF